This T cell receptor beta chain was sequenced during a study of T cell responses to AZD1222 COVID-19 vaccine. General study results and limits: Reportedly, nearly half of unique spike TCRs recognized epitopes outside B.1.351/B.1.1.7 mutations. A mostly white British donor set with more females was recruited, and clonal diversity was possibly underestimated.

This CDR3 is built from 13 residues. CDR1 and CDR2 from the germline V gene are SGHVS and FQNEAQ. The V and J ends lost 4 bases and 10 bases, in that order; junction bases with no gene match: 9. Worth noting for this clone: Antigen specificity is unknown.

Profiling relied on immunoSEQ multiplex PCR, and the TCRdb table lists in-frame clones only, not all of them. Counted here are about 90,000 clones, around 90% occurring once; the ten biggest clones make up less than 5.5%. The chain is built from TRBV7-8 and TRBJ1-1; 7 positions agree with TRBD1. The sequenced sample was peripheral blood, obtained on day 0 of MenACWY control vaccination. The clonotype was recovered from an adult in good health. The CDR3 here is CASSSNTGESAFF. CDR3 DNA: TGTGCCAGCAGCTCCAACACAGGGGAGTCAGCTTTCTTT.